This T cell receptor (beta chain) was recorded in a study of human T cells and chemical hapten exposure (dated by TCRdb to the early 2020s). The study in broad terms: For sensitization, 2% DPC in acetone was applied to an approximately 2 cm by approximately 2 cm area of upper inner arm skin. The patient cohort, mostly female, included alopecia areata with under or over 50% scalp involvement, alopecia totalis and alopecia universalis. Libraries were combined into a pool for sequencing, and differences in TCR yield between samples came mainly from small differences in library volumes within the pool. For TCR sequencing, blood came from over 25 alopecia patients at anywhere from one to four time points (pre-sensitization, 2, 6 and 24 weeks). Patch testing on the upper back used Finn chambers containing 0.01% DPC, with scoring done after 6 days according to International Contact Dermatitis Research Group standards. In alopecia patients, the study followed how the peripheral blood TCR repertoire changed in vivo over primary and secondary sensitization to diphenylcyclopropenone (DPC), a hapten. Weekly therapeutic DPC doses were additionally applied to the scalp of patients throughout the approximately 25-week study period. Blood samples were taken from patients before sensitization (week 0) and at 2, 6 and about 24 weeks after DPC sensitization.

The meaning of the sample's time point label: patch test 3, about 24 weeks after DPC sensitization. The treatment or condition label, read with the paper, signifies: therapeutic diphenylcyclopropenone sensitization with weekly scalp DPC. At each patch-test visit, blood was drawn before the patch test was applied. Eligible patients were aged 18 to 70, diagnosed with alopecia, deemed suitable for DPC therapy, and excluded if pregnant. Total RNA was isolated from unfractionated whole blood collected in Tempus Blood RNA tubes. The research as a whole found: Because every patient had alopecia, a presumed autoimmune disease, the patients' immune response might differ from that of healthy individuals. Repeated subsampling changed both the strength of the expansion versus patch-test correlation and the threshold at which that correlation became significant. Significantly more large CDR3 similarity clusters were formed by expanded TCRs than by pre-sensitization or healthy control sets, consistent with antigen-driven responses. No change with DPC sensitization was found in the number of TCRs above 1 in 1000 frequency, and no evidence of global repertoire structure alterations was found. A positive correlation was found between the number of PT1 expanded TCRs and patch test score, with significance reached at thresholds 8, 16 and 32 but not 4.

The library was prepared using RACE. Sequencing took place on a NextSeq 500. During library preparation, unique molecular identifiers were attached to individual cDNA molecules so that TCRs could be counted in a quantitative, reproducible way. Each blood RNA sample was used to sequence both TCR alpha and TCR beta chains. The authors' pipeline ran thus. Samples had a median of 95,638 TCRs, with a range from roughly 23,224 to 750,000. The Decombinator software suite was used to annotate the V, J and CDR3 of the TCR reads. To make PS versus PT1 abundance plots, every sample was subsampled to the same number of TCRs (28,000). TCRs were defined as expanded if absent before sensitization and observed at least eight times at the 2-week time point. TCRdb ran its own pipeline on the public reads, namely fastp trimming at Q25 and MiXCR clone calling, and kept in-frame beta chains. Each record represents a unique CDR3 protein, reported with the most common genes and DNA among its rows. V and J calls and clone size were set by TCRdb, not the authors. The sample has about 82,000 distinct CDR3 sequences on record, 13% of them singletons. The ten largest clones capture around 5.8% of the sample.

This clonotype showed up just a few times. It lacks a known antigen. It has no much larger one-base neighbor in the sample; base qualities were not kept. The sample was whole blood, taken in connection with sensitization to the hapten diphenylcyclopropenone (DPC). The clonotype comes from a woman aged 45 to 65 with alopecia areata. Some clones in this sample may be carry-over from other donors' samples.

The nucleotide sequence is TGTGCCACCAGTGATTGGACAGGAGACCAAGAGACCCAGTACTTC. It specifies CATSDWTGDQETQYF. Rearrangement joined TRBV24-1 to TRBJ2-5; the central 7 bases match TRBD1. The CDR3 holds 15 amino acids from the cysteine to the phenylalanine. Solely the CDR3 DNA is kept, with 45 bases framed from the first base. The V end gives up 2 bases and the J end 0 bases, leaving 2 bases in the junction not matched to a gene. CDR1 KGHDR and CDR2 SFDVKD were looked up in the germline V gene.